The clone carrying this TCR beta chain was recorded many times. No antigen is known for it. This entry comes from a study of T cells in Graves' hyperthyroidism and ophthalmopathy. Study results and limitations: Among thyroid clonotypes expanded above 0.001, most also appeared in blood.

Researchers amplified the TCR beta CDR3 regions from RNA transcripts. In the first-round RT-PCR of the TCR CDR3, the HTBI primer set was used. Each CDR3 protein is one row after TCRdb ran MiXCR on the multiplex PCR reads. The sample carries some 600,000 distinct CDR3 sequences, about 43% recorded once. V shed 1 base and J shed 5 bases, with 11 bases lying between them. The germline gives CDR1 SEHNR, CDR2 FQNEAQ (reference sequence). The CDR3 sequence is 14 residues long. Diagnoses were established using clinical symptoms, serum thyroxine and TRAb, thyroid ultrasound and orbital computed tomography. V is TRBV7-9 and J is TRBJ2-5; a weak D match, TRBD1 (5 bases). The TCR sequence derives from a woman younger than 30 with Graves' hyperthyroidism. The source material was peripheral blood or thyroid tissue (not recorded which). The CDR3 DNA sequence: TGTGCCAGCAGCTTAGTAGGGGTGTCGGAGACCCAGTACTTC. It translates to CASSLVGVSETQYF. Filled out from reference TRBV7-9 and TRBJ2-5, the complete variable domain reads DTGVSQNPRHKITKRGQNVTFRCDPISEHNRLYWYRQTLGQGPEFLTYFQNEAQLEKSRLLSDRFSAERPKGSFSTLEIQRTEQGDSAMYLCASSLVGVSETQYFGPGTRLLVL.